The 9 T cell receptor beta chains presented below share a single source sample, sequenced in a study of T cell responses to AZD1222 COVID-19 vaccine. Assay: immunoSEQ multiplex PCR; the TCRdb copy retains only in-frame clones and omits some. Here the sample spans more than 100,000 clones, 88% being singletons. The material sequenced was peripheral blood, taken on day 0 of AZD1222 vaccination. Receptors were obtained from an adult in good health.

The J gene is TRBJ2-2, the V gene TRBV27; D tentatively fits TRBD1 or TRBD2 (5 bases each). The V end lost 3 bases, the J end lost 3 bases, and 11 bases lay between the germline ends. The CDR3 is 15 residues long. The germline V gene encodes CDR1 MNHEY and CDR2 SMNVEV (reference sequence). The CDR3 DNA is TGTGCCAGCAGTTTGTGGGGACGGTACACCGGGGAGCTGTTTTTT. Protein product: CASSLWGRYTGELFF.

The genes are TRBV7-9 and TRBJ1-2; 9 nucleotides line up with TRBD1. The V segment lost 3 bases and the J segment 7 bases; nucleotides outside the gene matches: 9. The CDR3 sequence is 15 residues long. CDR1 is SEHNR and CDR2 is FQNEAQ in the germline V gene (reference sequence). The CDR3 is CASSFARTGVSGYTF. The DNA for the CDR3 is TGTGCCAGCAGCTTTGCCAGGACAGGGGTATCTGGCTACACCTTC.

The chain has TRBV11-2 and TRBJ2-7; TRBD1 matches 7 bases. CDR1 and CDR2 from the germline V gene are SGHAT and FQNNGV. Germline trimming cut 5 bases from V and 6 bases from J; bases unmatched to any gene: 19. CDR3 length: 17 residues. CDR3: CASSQSSSETGFFEQYF. The CDR3 DNA sequence: TGTGCCAGCAGCCAATCCTCGTCTGAGACAGGGTTCTTCGAGCAGTACTTC. Together with reference TRBV11-2 and TRBJ2-7, the CDR3 gives the full variable domain: EAGVAQSPRYKIIEKRQSVAFWCNPISGHATLYWYQQILGQGPKLLIQFQNNGVVDDSQLPKDRFSAERLKGVDSTLKIQPAKLEDSAVYLCASSQSSSETGFFEQYFGPGTRLTVT.

The V and J genes are TRBV3-1 (or the pseudogene TRBV3-2) and TRBJ1-2; D perhaps matches TRBD1 (6 bases). The CDR3 sequence is 16 residues long. The V gene lost 4 bases and the J gene lost 2 bases, with 17 bases spanning the gap. Germline V gene lookup returns CDR1 LGHDT and CDR2 YNNKEL (reference sequence). CDR3 bases: TGTGCCAGCAGCCTCGAGGGGACACCTAGGAACTATGGCTACACCTTC. Residues: CASSLEGTPRNYGYTF.

The V and J genes are TRBV6-2 or TRBV6-3 and TRBJ1-6, with TRBD1 as a possible D gene (5 bases). The germline V and J ends were trimmed by 4 bases and 8 bases, with 12 bases remaining between them. This CDR3 contains 14 residues. The germline V gene encodes CDR1 MNHEY and CDR2 SVGEGT. Written as DNA, the CDR3 is TGTGCCAGCAGTTTCCAGGGTGGAGATTCACCCCTCCACTTT. Translating gives CASSFQGGDSPLHF.

CDR3 coding DNA: TGTGCCACCGGGACCGTTGATAATTCACCCCTCCACTTT. Protein: CATGTVDNSPLHF. The rearrangement uses TRBV10-3 and TRBJ1-6, with a possible D match to TRBD1 (5 bases). The CDR3 totals 13 residues. The V end lost 10 bases, the J end lost 5 bases, and 12 bases lay between the germline ends. CDR1 is ENHRY, CDR2 SYGVKD, per germline.

The chain joins TRBV6-6 to TRBJ2-1; D is ambiguous. The CDR3 length is 15 residues. CDR1 and CDR2 (germline): MNHNY, SVGAGI (reference sequence). V was clipped by 6 bases and J by 4 bases, with 16 bases between them. CDR3 sequence: CASSPIRSGYNEQFF. CDR3 bases: TGTGCCAGCAGCCCAATCCGATCTGGTTACAATGAGCAGTTCTTC.

This chain uses TRBV19 with TRBJ1-3, with D unclear. Germline CDR1 LNHDA, CDR2 SQIVND (reference sequence). The CDR3 is 14 residues long. V lost 6 bases, J lost 0 bases, and 9 bases lay in between. CDR3 bases: TGTGCCAGTAGGGGCGGTAGCTCTGGAAACACCATATATTTT. Protein: CASRGGSSGNTIYF.

Here the CDR3 reads CASSLQSINSGNTIYF. For the CDR3, the DNA is TGCGCCAGCAGCTTACAGTCGATAAACTCTGGAAACACCATATATTTT. The J gene is TRBJ1-3, the V gene TRBV5-1; D ambiguous. This CDR3 has 16 residues. Germline assignment: CDR1 SGHRS and CDR2 YFSETQ. Trimming left V 2 bases short and J 0 bases short, with 12 bases between.